Reported below is one T cell receptor beta chain. This entry comes from a study of blood T cell repertoires in COVID-19. Method: immunoSEQ multiplex PCR; TCRdb's copy keeps in-frame clones and lacks some. The table has roughly 190,000 clones, about four fifths seen once. V shed 2 bases and J shed 2 bases, with 14 bases lying between them. The CDR3 covers 15 residues. Germline V lookup: CDR1 SGHDT, CDR2 YYEEEE. The source is a woman aged 25 to 39 who had recovered from COVID-19. The sample comprised PBMCs or T cells enriched from blood (not recorded which). V gene TRBV5-6 combines with J gene TRBJ2-7, with a tentative D call TRBD2 (6 bases). The CDR3 spells CASSFTGTDTYEQYF. CDR3 sequence (DNA): TGTGCCAGCAGCTTTACCGGGACTGATACCTACGAGCAGTACTTC.